A selection of T cell receptor beta chains follows, all from one sample in a study of blood T cell repertoires in COVID-19. Measured with immunoSEQ multiplex PCR; TCRdb has only the in-frame clones, and not every one. Among approximately 36,000 clones listed, approximately 69% were seen once. The material sequenced was peripheral blood. These receptors were collected from a man between 65 and 85 years old with COVID-19, enrolled during active disease. The CDR3 runs from the conserved cysteine through the conserved F or W. The order of the fields is clone size, D gene, V gene, J gene, CDR3 protein, CDR3 DNA. D genes are given only for firm matches. Only part of the rows carry a size: once, few, many, or a class if the clone is expanded.

few	.	TRBV18	TRBJ2-3	CASSPGHMSDTQYF	TGTGCCAGCTCACCGGGACATATGTCGGATACGCAGTATTTT
few	.	TRBV7-3	TRBJ2-2	CASSIGGVNTGELFF	TGTGCCAGCAGCATTGGAGGGGTCAACACCGGGGAGCTGTTTTTT
.	TRBD2	TRBV24-1	TRBJ2-3	CATQQTGGGDTQYF	TGTGCCACCCAACAGACGGGAGGAGGAGATACGCAGTATTTT
.	TRBD1	TRBV5-1	TRBJ1-6	CASSSSPTGQGSYNSPLHF	TGCGCCAGCAGCTCCTCCCCTACGGGACAGGGCTCCTATAATTCACCCCTCCACTTT
.	.	TRBV29-1	TRBJ1-1	CSVPDSEAFF	TGCAGCGTTCCCGACAGTGAAGCTTTCTTT
.	TRBD1	TRBV15	TRBJ1-1	CATSGWTGSNTEAFF	TGTGCCACCAGCGGGTGGACAGGGTCAAACACTGAAGCTTTCTTT
.	.	TRBV19	TRBJ1-6	CASTAGGSYNSPLHF	TGTGCCAGTACGGCCGGGGGCTCCTATAATTCACCCCTCCACTTT
.	TRBD2	TRBV10-3	TRBJ2-7	CAIRGTSGGIGEQYF	TGTGCCATCAGGGGAACTAGCGGGGGTATTGGCGAGCAGTACTTC
.	TRBD1	TRBV5-6	TRBJ1-6	CASSLTGVRNSPLHF	TGTGCCAGCAGTCTGACAGGGGTCCGCAATTCACCCCTCCACTTT
.	.	TRBV27	TRBJ2-3	CASSWVASSTDTQYF	TGTGCCAGCAGTTGGGTAGCGTCTAGCACAGATACGCAGTATTTT
once	TRBD1	TRBV2	TRBJ1-1	CASSDQGAAEAFF	TGTGCCAGCAGTGACCAGGGGGCAGCTGAAGCTTTCTTT
.	TRBD1	TRBV28	TRBJ1-2	CASSPSTGGADYTF	TGTGCCAGCAGCCCATCGACAGGGGGCGCGGACTACACCTTC
.	TRBD2	TRBV27	TRBJ2-7	CASTRLAGNYEQYF	TGTGCCAGCACGCGACTAGCGGGGAACTACGAGCAGTACTTC
.	TRBD1	TRBV5-4	TRBJ2-3	CASSPQTGGLYF	TGTGCCAGCAGCCCCCAGACAGGGGGCCTATATTTT
.	TRBD1	TRBV7-2	TRBJ2-5	CASSLRWGQAVGETQYF	TGTGCCAGCAGCTTAAGGTGGGGACAGGCCGTGGGAGAGACCCAGTACTTC
.	TRBD1	TRBV24-1	TRBJ2-5	CATSDRVIETQYF	TGTGCCACCTCGGACAGGGTAATCGAGACCCAGTACTTC
once	.	TRBV6-2/TRBV6-3	TRBJ1-5	CASSPLFGGRQSNQPQHF	TGTGCCAGCAGTCCCCTTTTCGGGGGGCGACAGAGCAATCAGCCCCAGCATTTT
few	.	TRBV7-7	TRBJ1-1	CASSLVRIRKGPNTEAFF	TGTGCTAGCAGCCTTGTGAGGATTCGAAAAGGCCCGAACACTGAAGCTTTCTTT
few	TRBD1	TRBV4-1	TRBJ1-3	CASSPYRGLSGNTIYF	TGCGCCAGCAGCCCATACAGGGGCCTCTCTGGAAACACCATATATTTT
.	TRBD1	TRBV6-5	TRBJ1-2	CASSYSTGANYGYTF	TGTGCCAGCAGTTACTCGACAGGGGCTAACTATGGCTACACCTTC
.	TRBD2	TRBV20-1	TRBJ2-7	CSASSSGDSYEQYF	TGCAGTGCTAGTTCCAGCGGGGACTCCTACGAGCAGTACTTC
.	TRBD1	TRBV27	TRBJ1-6	CASSLMGQANSPLHF	TGTGCCAGCAGTTTGATGGGACAGGCCAATTCACCCCTCCACTTT
.	.	TRBV5-4	TRBJ2-1	CASSLVLGGGSNEQFF	TGTGCCAGCAGCTTGGTCTTGGGTGGGGGCAGCAATGAGCAGTTCTTC
.	.	TRBV12-3/TRBV12-4	TRBJ2-1	CASSLGVSLGQFF	TGTGCCAGCAGTTTAGGAGTCTCCCTCGGGCAGTTCTTC
.	.	TRBV6-2/TRBV6-3	TRBJ2-3	CASSYSTSGATGTDTQYF	TGTGCCAGCAGTTACTCAACCTCGGGAGCCACGGGCACAGATACGCAGTATTTT
.	TRBD1	TRBV6-1	TRBJ1-1	CASSARRGQGVRTEAFF	TGTGCCAGCAGTGCGCGCCGGGGCCAGGGGGTAAGGACTGAAGCTTTCTTT
.	TRBD1	TRBV5-1	TRBJ2-7	CASSPGQGYYEQYF	TGCGCCAGCAGCCCTGGACAGGGTTATTACGAGCAGTACTTC
.	TRBD2	TRBV6-1	TRBJ2-7	CASSELVPGGNYEQYF	TGTGCCAGCAGTGAACTCGTCCCGGGGGGGAACTACGAGCAGTACTTC
few	.	TRBV27	TRBJ2-3	CASSPTLNTQYF	TGTGCCAGCAGCCCTACCCTGAATACGCAGTATTTT
.	TRBD2	TRBV27	TRBJ2-7	CASSFSGTFYEQYF	TGTGCCAGCAGTTTTAGCGGGACTTTCTACGAGCAGTACTTC
.	.	TRBV2	TRBJ1-5	CASKARQFNQPQHF	TGTGCCAGCAAGGCGAGACAGTTCAATCAGCCCCAGCATTTT
.	.	TRBV6-5	TRBJ1-1	CASRRRGQLFSEAFF	TGTGCCAGCAGAAGAAGAGGGCAACTGTTCTCTGAAGCTTTCTTT
.	.	TRBV6-5	TRBJ2-7	CASSLYRSSYEQYF	TGTGCCAGCAGTTTATACAGGAGCTCCTACGAGCAGTACTTC
.	.	TRBV19	TRBJ2-1	CASIPPGLSGNSEQFF	TGTGCCAGTATCCCCCCAGGACTTTCGGGGAACAGCGAGCAGTTCTTC
.	.	TRBV15	TRBJ2-7	CATSSGLFRTYEQYF	TGTGCCACCAGCAGTGGGTTATTCAGGACCTACGAGCAGTACTTC
.	.	TRBV9	TRBJ2-7	CASSAGNPQGIYEQYF	TGTGCCAGCAGCGCCGGTAACCCTCAGGGGATCTACGAGCAGTACTTC
.	.	TRBV5-1	TRBJ2-7	CASSLGNTGNYEQYF	TGCGCCAGCAGCTTGGGAAACACAGGGAACTACGAGCAGTACTTC
.	.	TRBV7-8	TRBJ2-4	CASSLSRAKNIQYF	TGTGCCAGCAGCCTCTCGAGGGCCAAAAACATTCAGTACTTC
.	.	TRBV7-9	TRBJ1-2	CASIPLRYGYTF	TGTGCCAGCATCCCACTGAGGTATGGCTACACCTTC
few	.	TRBV5-6	TRBJ1-1	CASRRGNTEAFF	TGTGCCAGCCGGCGGGGGAACACTGAAGCTTTCTTT
.	.	TRBV28	TRBJ2-5	CASSLSGPRRETQYF	TGTGCCAGCAGTTTATCAGGCCCACGGAGGGAGACCCAGTACTTC
.	.	TRBV14	TRBJ2-7	CASSQRLYRDYEQYF	TGTGCCAGCAGCCAACGTCTGTACAGAGACTACGAGCAGTACTTC
.	.	TRBV19	TRBJ2-7	CASSYNYEQYF	TGTGCCAGTAGCTATAACTACGAGCAGTACTTC
once	TRBD1	TRBV5-1	TRBJ2-7	CASSLWAEDRRRWEQYF	TGCGCCAGCAGCTTGTGGGCCGAGGACAGGAGAAGGTGGGAGCAGTACTTC
.	.	TRBV27	TRBJ1-1	CASGPGGTEAFF	TGTGCCAGCGGACCGGGAGGGACTGAAGCTTTCTTT
once	.	TRBV29-1	TRBJ2-1	CSVEFLAEQFF	TGCAGCGTTGAATTTCTAGCGGAGCAGTTCTTC
.	.	TRBV3-1/TRBV3-2	TRBJ2-7	CASSQMFNRVYEQYF	TGTGCCAGCAGCCAGATGTTCAACAGAGTTTACGAGCAGTACTTC